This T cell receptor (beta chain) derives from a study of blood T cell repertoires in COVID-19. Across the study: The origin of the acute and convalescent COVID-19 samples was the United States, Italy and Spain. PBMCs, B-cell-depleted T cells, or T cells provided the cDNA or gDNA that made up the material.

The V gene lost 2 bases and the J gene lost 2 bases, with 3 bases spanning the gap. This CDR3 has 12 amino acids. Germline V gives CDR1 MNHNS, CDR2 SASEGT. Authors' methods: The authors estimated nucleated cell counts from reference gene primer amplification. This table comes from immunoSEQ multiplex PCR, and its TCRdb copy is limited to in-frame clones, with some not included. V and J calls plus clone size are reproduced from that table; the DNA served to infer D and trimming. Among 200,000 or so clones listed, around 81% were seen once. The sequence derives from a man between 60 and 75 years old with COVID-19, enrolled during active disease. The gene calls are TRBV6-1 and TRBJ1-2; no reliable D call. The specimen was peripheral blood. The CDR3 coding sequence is TGTGCCAGCAGTGAACAGAACTATGGCTACACCTTC. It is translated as CASSEQNYGYTF.